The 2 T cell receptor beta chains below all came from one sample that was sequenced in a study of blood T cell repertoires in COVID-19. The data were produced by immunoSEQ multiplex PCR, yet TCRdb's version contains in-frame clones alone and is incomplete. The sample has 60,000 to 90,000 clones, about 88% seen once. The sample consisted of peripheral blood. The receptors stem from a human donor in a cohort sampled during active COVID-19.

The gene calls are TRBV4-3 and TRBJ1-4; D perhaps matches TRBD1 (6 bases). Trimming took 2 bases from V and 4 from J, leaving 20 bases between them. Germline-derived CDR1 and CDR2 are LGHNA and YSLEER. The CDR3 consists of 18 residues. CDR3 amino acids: CASSQLQGGGGNNEKLFF. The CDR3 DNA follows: TGCGCCAGCAGCCAACTACAGGGAGGGGGGGGAAATAATGAAAAACTGTTTTTT.

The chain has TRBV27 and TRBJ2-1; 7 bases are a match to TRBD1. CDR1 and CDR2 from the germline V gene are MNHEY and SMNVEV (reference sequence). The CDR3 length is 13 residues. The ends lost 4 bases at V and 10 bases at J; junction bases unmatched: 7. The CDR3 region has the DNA TGTGCCAGCAGTTCCCTCCGGGACAGAGAGCAGTTCTTC. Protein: CASSSLRDREQFF.